This TCR beta chain was identified in a study of glioma-infiltrating T cells after dendritic cell vaccination. Primers: 60 V beta forward and 13 J beta reverse. Repertoires were generated with immunoSEQ multiplex PCR, while TCRdb's copy carries only in-frame clones and drops some. This table has over 70,000 clones, approximately 80% appearing once. CDR3 length equals 14 residues. Germline lookup yields CDR1 SGHAT and CDR2 FQNNGV. The sample consisted of blood, taken before dendritic cell vaccination. The receptor's source is a human donor with glioblastoma. The rearrangement joins TRBV11-2 to TRBJ2-5; the match to TRBD2 covers 13 bases. The closer fit of TRBJ2-7 to the DNA end suggests the J call may be wrong. The DNA for the CDR3 is TGTGCCAGCAGGGGACTAGCGGGGTTTTACGAGCAGTACTTC. Amino acid sequence: CASRGLAGFYEQYF.